This T cell receptor (beta chain) was recorded in a study of cytomegalovirus exposure and HLA in healthy donors. The PCR made use of 60 Vbeta and 13 Jbeta primers. Assay: immunoSEQ multiplex PCR; the TCRdb copy retains only in-frame clones and omits some. The table lists roughly 150,000 clones, 76% of them singletons. The CDR3 runs 13 residues. The trim removed 6 bases at V and 2 bases at J, leaving 3 bases unmatched. Germline loops: CDR1 SGHTA, CDR2 FQGNSA. Sequencing was carried out using PBMCs. The sequence came from a male donor in good health and CMV-seronegative. The chain combines TRBV7-2 with TRBJ2-7, with 8 positions matching TRBD2. CDR3 in amino acids: CASRLAAPYEQYF. Written as DNA, the CDR3 is TGTGCCAGCAGACTAGCGGCCCCCTACGAGCAGTACTTC.